The 17 T cell receptor beta chains presented below share a single source sample, sequenced in a study of shared clonotypes between healthy human individuals. Using immunoSEQ multiplex PCR, the repertoire was profiled, and TCRdb retains in-frame clones only, with some absent. Of around 720,000 clones in the sample, approximately 73% were seen once. Specimen: memory CD4+ T cells sorted from blood. Regarding subset: CD45RA-negative fraction. Every receptor here comes from a woman aged 25 to 39 in good health.

The CDR3: CASSQRVDRGRVDGYTF. The CDR3 nucleotides are TGCGCCAGCAGCCAAAGGGTTGACAGGGGGCGTGTTGATGGCTACACCTTC. The chain recombines TRBV4-1 with TRBJ1-2; 10 nucleotides align to TRBD1. Germline V gene data show CDR1 as MGHRA and CDR2 as YSYEKL. With 2 bases clipped from V and 6 bases from J, the junction kept 12 bases outside the gene matches. This CDR3 comprises 17 residues.

V is TRBV27 and J is TRBJ2-7; D gene uncertain. V was pared by 0 bases and J by 2 bases, with 8 bases between. The CDR3 length is 14 residues. Per the germline V gene, CDR1 is MNHEY and CDR2 is SMNVEV (reference sequence). The CDR3 reads CASSLSVYPYEQYF. CDR3 DNA sequence: TGTGCCAGCAGTTTATCTGTCTATCCCTACGAGCAGTACTTC.

The chain is built from TRBV21-1 and TRBJ2-7; the table gives TRBD2 as D, unverified against the DNA. TRBV21-1 is annotated as a pseudogene. This CDR3 contains 15 residues. The CDR3 DNA follows: TGTGCCAGCAGCAAAGCGCTCAATTTAGACTACGAGCAGTACTTC. As protein: CASSKALNLDYEQYF.

In its sample, this clone was seen a few times. Other DNA sequences in this sample translate to the same CDR3. The CDR3 is CASSLLGNEKLFF. CDR3 sequence (DNA): TGCGCCAGCAGCTTGTTGGGAAATGAAAAACTGTTTTTT. The chain carries TRBV5-1 and TRBJ1-4; D not resolved. The germline V gene has CDR1 SGHRS and CDR2 YFSETQ. This CDR3 is built from 13 residues. V shed 1 base and J shed 5 bases, with 6 bases lying between them.

The chain joins TRBV27 to TRBJ2-3; a weak D match, TRBD2 (6 bases). The CDR3 spans 16 residues. Trimming shortened V by 6 bases and J by 4 bases, and 20 bases separated the two germline ends. Germline CDR1 reads MNHEY; CDR2 reads SMNVEV (reference sequence). CDR3 DNA: TGTGCCAGCAGCCGGACCGTGGAGGGGAGCGCAGATACGCAGTATTTT. The encoded protein is CASSRTVEGSADTQYF.

The genes are TRBV7-9 and TRBJ2-5; a possible D gene is TRBD1 (6 bases). Per the germline V gene, CDR1 is SEHNR and CDR2 is FQNEAQ (reference sequence). V was cut by 7 bases and J by 5 bases, with 14 bases left in between. This CDR3 is 13 amino acids long. In DNA form, the CDR3 reads TGTGCCAGCACCACACAGGGTGAGGAGACCCAGTACTTC. Translation gives CASTTQGEETQYF.

The J gene is TRBJ2-3, the V gene TRBV2; D is unclear. V lost 5 bases to trimming and J lost 2 bases, with 5 bases between them. This CDR3 region has 12 residues. Germline loops: CDR1 SNHLY, CDR2 FYNNEI. The CDR3 region has the DNA TGTGCCAGCAGTAGAAACACAGATACGCAGTATTTT. Its protein product is CASSRNTDTQYF.

This clone appeared a few times. This chain connects TRBV11-2 to TRBJ2-1; D may be TRBD2 (6 bases). V lost 5 bases, J lost 5 bases, and 16 bases lay in between. From germline, CDR1 is SGHAT and CDR2 FQNNGV. This CDR3 is 15 amino acids long. The CDR3 region is CASSPTAGPNNEQFF. CDR3 nucleotides: TGTGCCAGCAGCCCAACGGCGGGACCGAACAATGAGCAGTTCTTC.

The chain combines TRBV7-7 with TRBJ2-7; no reliable D call. Trimming took 1 base from V and 3 from J, leaving 10 bases between them. This CDR3 spans 14 amino acids. Germline-derived CDR1 and CDR2 are SSHAT and FNYEAQ (reference sequence). CDR3 in amino acids: CASSLGVRNYEQYF. The CDR3, as DNA: TGTGCCAGCAGCTTAGGTGTCAGAAACTACGAGCAGTACTTC.

V is TRBV28 and J is TRBJ2-1; 11 nucleotides agree with TRBD1. Germline CDR1 MDHEN, CDR2 SYDVKM. The J segment lost 7 bases and the V segment lost 4 bases, leaving 6 bases of the junction unmatched. CDR3 length equals 15 residues. The CDR3 coding sequence is TGTGCCAGCAGTTCGGGACAGGGGGACGGGAATGAGCAGTTCTTC. Amino acid sequence: CASSSGQGDGNEQFF.

The chain combines TRBV29-1 with TRBJ2-7, with D unresolved. This CDR3 is built from 13 residues. The V end was cut by 4 bases, the J end by 0 bases, with 10 bases between. Germline assignment: CDR1 SQVTM and CDR2 ANQGSEA. The CDR3 DNA follows: TGCAGCGTTGTAAGCGCCAGCTCCTACGAGCAGTACTTC. Residues: CSVVSASSYEQYF.

The V call is TRBV27, the J call TRBJ2-4, with D tentatively TRBD1 (5 bases). Looked up from germline, CDR1 is MNHEY and CDR2 is SMNVEV (reference sequence). The CDR3 is 14 amino acids. V was shortened by 8 bases and J by 3 bases, with 14 bases between the two germline ends. The CDR3 region has the DNA TGTGCCAGCCGAGACAGTTCGGACAAAAACATTCAGTACTTC. This sequence encodes CASRDSSDKNIQYF.

This clone came up once. The CDR3 nucleotides read TGTGCCAGCAGCCCCCAGATCTATGGCTACACCTTC. Translation: CASSPQIYGYTF. This chain joins TRBV11-2 and TRBJ1-2; D not resolved. CDR3 length equals 12 residues. Trimming took off 5 bases at V and 4 bases at J, with 8 bases between the two ends. Per germline, CDR1 SGHAT and CDR2 FQNNGV.

The rearrangement uses TRBV4-2 and TRBJ2-3; 10 bases map to TRBD2. The trim removed 4 bases at V and 0 bases at J, leaving 13 bases unmatched. Germline CDR1 is LGHNA and CDR2 is YNFKEQ. The CDR3 runs to 19 residues. CDR3 sequence reads: CASSLAPAGGWSSTDTQYF. The CDR3 region has the DNA TGTGCCAGCAGCCTCGCGCCAGCGGGAGGGTGGTCTAGCACAGATACGCAGTATTTT.

The rearrangement links TRBV5-1 to TRBJ2-7; possible D gene TRBD2, 6 bases. The germline CDR1 and CDR2 sequences are SGHRS and YFSETQ. The V end was cut by 4 bases, the J end by 4 bases, with 15 bases between. There are 14 residues in the CDR3. The CDR3 spells CASSTLADPYEQYF. Written as DNA, the CDR3 is TGCGCCAGCAGCACCTTAGCGGACCCTTACGAGCAGTACTTC. The entire variable domain, with the rest obtained from reference TRBV5-1 and TRBJ2-7, is as follows: KAGVTQTPRYLIKTRGQQVTLSCSPISGHRSVSWYQQTPGQGLQFLFEYFSETQRNKGNFPGRFSGRQFSNSRSEMNVSTLELGDSALYLCASSTLADPYEQYFGPGTRLTVT.

Note on this clone: This sample also contains other DNA sequences that code for the same CDR3. The chain couples TRBV29-1 to TRBJ2-3; 7 nucleotides match TRBD2. This CDR3 contains 14 residues. The ends lost 4 bases at V and 0 bases at J; junction bases unmatched: 4. CDR1 is SQVTM, CDR2 ANQGSEA, per germline. CDR3 bases: TGCAGCGTTGGAGGCGGGGGTAGCACAGATACGCAGTATTTT. Protein: CSVGGGGSTDTQYF.

The gene calls are TRBV27 and TRBJ2-1; unclear D gene. The CDR3 runs 17 residues. Trimming cost V 0 bases and J 5 bases, with 17 bases left between them. CDR1 is MNHEY and CDR2 is SMNVEV in the germline V gene (reference sequence). The CDR3 region is CASSLSTTTYVHNEQFF. The DNA for the CDR3 is TGTGCCAGCAGTTTATCGACAACAACGTATGTGCACAATGAGCAGTTCTTC.